This entry describes one TCR beta chain. After removal of 3 bases from V and 2 bases from J, the junction contained 7 bases not matched to a gene. Germline V gene lookup returns CDR1 MDHEN and CDR2 SYDVKM. The CDR3 runs 15 residues. RNA was extracted from whole blood without cell sorting, alongside germline DNA. TCR beta cDNA was prepared out of around 460 ng total RNA by means of a constant-region primer. Each TCR beta library was derived from three nested multiplex PCR rounds that employed slightly modified ARM-PCR. In the first two PCR rounds, TRBV1-TRBV30 forward primers were paired with a C-beta reverse primer, and each round lasted roughly 10 cycles. TCRdb recomputed calls from the multiplex PCR reads with MiXCR, one row per CDR3 protein. This sample carries hundreds of thousands of distinct CDR3 sequences, roughly three fifths of them seen once, and the ten largest clones take more than 15%.

These data belong to a study of tumor-infiltrating lymphocytes in primary liver carcinoma. Study overall: Cases comprised patients with primary liver carcinoma who received surgical resection. Tumor lesions were T1-T3 N0M0 and spanned about 4.2 to 10 cm.

This clonotype was sampled from a woman under 40 with primary liver carcinoma and hepatitis B virus infection. The chain recombines TRBV28 with TRBJ2-7; TRBD1 aligns across 7 bases. The specimen was peripheral blood. The CDR3 DNA reads TGTGCCAGCAGTTTCGGAGGACAGGTAACCTACGAGCAGTACTTC. It codes for CASSFGGQVTYEQYF.